This T cell receptor (beta chain) derives from a study of cytomegalovirus exposure and HLA in healthy donors (TCRdb year 2017). As for the study more broadly: According to a later analysis, one platform produced both the 100 to 150 validation repertoires and the 670 or so repertoires of the first cohort. The study was designed to test whether signatures of past pathogen exposure could be identified by cataloging public T cell receptors. Along with the roughly 610-subject first cohort, a separate validation cohort of around 120 different subjects was used. To predict cytomegalovirus infection status, the study brought together high-throughput TCR immunosequencing, statistical association of individual TCRs with disease status, and machine learning. The full study reports these points: All 120 or so repertoires were used to score co-occurrence in the validation cohort in a later analysis, because that analysis had no HLA typing for the cohort. In the study, 150 to 200 TCR beta chains were listed as associated with cytomegalovirus. Across donors, most TCR sequences were observed very rarely, whereas some public TCRs were present in many individuals. Subsequent analysis determined that TCRs grouped into clusters in the first cohort also showed a tendency toward co-occurrence across the 120 validation repertoires, and approximately 93% of cluster scores exceeded 0. Three of the identified cytomegalovirus-associated TCR beta chains were confirmed in vitro to be specific for cytomegalovirus antigens. Cytomegalovirus status was reported to be diagnosed by the classifier with high specificity and sensitivity in both the original and validation cohorts. The authors suggested that the approach could potentially be extended to other disease states and immunological phenotypes.

The donors were included in the validation cohort of 120 subjects, a group kept apart from the approximately 700-subject first cohort. There are a few counts of this clone. No antigen is known for it. Base qualities are not recorded, but no much larger clone differs from it by a single base. Library preparation employed the immunoSEQ multiplex PCR assay. Concerning the study's data processing: A statistical classification framework was developed to diagnose cytomegalovirus status using the catalog of TCR beta chain sequences. TCRdb mirrors the immuneACCESS table, restricted to in-frame sequences. Some clones are absent from its copies; in checked studies, under half trace to an unresolved V gene, and the reason for the others is unknown. D and trimming were read from the DNA, whereas the V and J calls and clone size are those reported in that table. The sample table records 240,000 or so clones; 75% to 90% of these occur just once. The ten biggest clones cover around 1.3% of the sample.

From the cysteine through the phenylalanine, the CDR3 covers 18 amino acids. Only CDR3 DNA is held: 54 bases, read in frame from base 1. Looking up the germline V gene (reference sequence) yields CDR1 SGHKS and CDR2 YYEKEE. Germline trimming amounts to 0 bases on V and 3 bases on J, with 12 as the count of junction bases outside the gene matches. The clonotype was recovered from a woman aged 25 to 39 in good health and CMV-seropositive. Recombination connected TRBV5-5 to TRBJ1-5, with 7 middle bases fitting TRBD1. Sequencing was performed on PBMCs. The nucleotide sequence reads as follows: TGTGCCAGCAGCTTGGCCGCGACGGACAGGCAATCCAATCAGCCCCAGCATTTT. Its translation is CASSLAATDRQSNQPQHF.